This TCR beta chain derives from a study of identical twins. The CDR3 contains 16 residues. V was shortened by 1 base and J by 5 bases, with 18 bases between the two germline ends. Germline assignment: CDR1 SEHNR and CDR2 FQNEAQ (reference sequence). Each CDR3 protein is one row after TCRdb ran MiXCR on the 5' RACE reads. The sample includes about 520,000 distinct CDR3 sequences, approximately 22% of them seen just once. This same sample was also part of a study on T cells expressing NK-cell markers.

This rearrangement joins TRBV7-9 to TRBJ2-7; D uncertain. Sequenced: CD4+ T cells sorted from blood. The TCR sequence derives from a woman between 18 and 30 years old in good health. The CDR3, as DNA: TGTGCCAGCAGCTTAGAGGGTCCAGGCGGAGCAAACGAGCAGTACTTC. The encoded protein is CASSLEGPGGANEQYF.